This T cell receptor (beta chain) was sequenced in a study of cytomegalovirus exposure and HLA in healthy donors (dated by TCRdb to 2017 to 2019). With regard to the full study: According to an earlier analysis of a few hundred of the donors, roughly 180 million T cells yielded 117 million unique TCR beta sequences and approximately 300 Gb of sequence data. An early release covering roughly 600 HLA-typed donors comprised 300 to 350 gigabases of sequencing data and 85 million to 100 million unique TCR sequences. The genetic ancestry cluster associated with self-reported Caucasian donors included over 65% of the roughly 400 genotyped donors. The study was designed to test whether signatures of past pathogen exposure could be identified by cataloging public T cell receptors. The study profiled the T cell repertoires of 500 to 800 subjects by immunosequencing and related them to cytomegalovirus serostatus. Besides the first cohort of hundreds of subjects, a separate validation cohort made up of roughly 120 different subjects was used. The study combined high-throughput TCR immunosequencing, statistical association of individual TCRs with disease status, and machine learning to predict cytomegalovirus infection status. In a later analysis, previously published TCR beta repertoires from 550 to 700 donors were re-analyzed and high-resolution HLA genotyping was added so that TCR occurrence patterns could be studied. The later analysis used no new phenotypic data to find candidate immune exposures, relying instead on TCR beta sequences and their occurrence across donors. An earlier analysis of around 640 of the donors used high-throughput TCR beta sequencing to judge whether each TCR beta V gene segment behaved as functional or pseudogenic. Donor age, sex, ethnicity and CMV serostatus were compiled alongside the repertoire data. In a later genetic analysis, genome-wide SNP genotypes for about three fifths of the 666 donors were used, and that subset was treated as a discovery cohort. Every repertoire in the discovery cohort had been generated on one and the same sequencing platform. HLA typing included class I and class II loci at four-digit resolution. Typing coverage varied by locus: about 620-630 donors for A, B, C, DRB1 and DQB1; roughly 500 for DQA1; 606 for DPA1; 400 to 480 for DPB1. Roughly 5 DR-DQ haplotypes were handled as single units for association and clustering, since linkage in the cohort was strong. Among around 400 genotyped donors of the cohort, an average of approximately 240,000 unique TCR beta nucleotide sequences was sequenced per donor, of which 15% to 20% were non-productive. The paper as a whole reports these results and caveats: When HLA alleles, especially DR and DQ, strongly co-occurred, TCR associations were difficult to assign to individual alleles. In a later analysis, HLA-associated TCR beta chains were found to be more clonally expanded and to have lower generation probabilities than equally common non-associated chains. Roughly uniform sequencing depth across donors was assumed in presence/absence analyses, although this assumption may not hold. Compared with the approximately 720-donor mean, donors in an Asian-associated ancestry cluster had fewer N-insertions in productive TCRs, according to a later genetic analysis. Most CMV-associated TCR beta chains appeared to be HLA-restricted in a later analysis, and the HLA associations seemed to be driven largely by CMV exposure. A further reported finding was that TCR beta sequences accurately predicted the HLA-A and HLA-B alleles for most subjects in the first cohort. Linkage disequilibrium might explain the correlated functional status among segregating V segments, but an unknown experimental factor could not be ruled out. In a later analysis, the rate of TCR association differed among HLA loci, with DRB1 alleles having the most associated TCRs and HLA-C alleles having the fewest. The authors suggested that the approach could potentially be extended to other disease states and immunological phenotypes. The classifier was reported to diagnose cytomegalovirus status with high specificity and sensitivity in both the original cohort and the validation cohort. The 87-base-pair reads could not distinguish some IMGT-functional V segments, including TRBV6-2 and TRBV6-3, so those segments were excluded. A cluster of highly shared sequence variants was judged likely to represent a technical artifact of the sequencing pipeline. Because HLA typing was unavailable for some donors at each locus, only the typed subset was used in association tests. While some public TCRs were present in many individuals, most TCR sequences turned up only very rarely across donors. The study gave a list of 150 to 200 TCR beta chains associated with cytomegalovirus. In vitro tests confirmed that three of the cytomegalovirus-associated TCR beta chains recognize cytomegalovirus antigens. Only TCR beta chains were sequenced in this cohort, and the absence of alpha or paired-chain data limited detectable features. A later genetic analysis associated a missense DCLRE1C variant with V-gene and J-gene trimming of TCR beta chains, and an independent cohort replicated the association. Several of the top co-occurrence clusters appeared to be linked to parvovirus B19, influenza, CMV and Epstein-Barr virus, according to a later analysis. Because counts were too low, approximately 15 rarely observed V segments, including chromosome 9 orphons, were excluded from the earlier analysis of several hundred of the donors. For the cohort, immune exposure information was limited to CMV serostatus. An earlier analysis of 587 of the donors showed that most TCR beta V segments appeared in productive rearrangements either about 90% or about 30% of the time, which broadly matched IMGT annotations. Specific HLA alleles were associated with roughly 17,000 TCR beta sequences at a false discovery rate of 0.05 in a later analysis.

Of note for this clone: Its antigen target is currently unknown. Base qualities are not recorded, but no much larger clone differs from it by a single base.

To prepare the library, the immunoSEQ multiplex PCR assay was applied. For the multiplex PCR, a mixture combining 60 forward primers for TCR Vbeta segments and 13 reverse primers for TCR Jbeta segments was used. A multiplex PCR assay on genomic DNA amplified the CDR3 region of rearranged TCR beta genes. Amplified TCR beta libraries were sequenced as 87-base-pair reads on the Illumina HiSeq System. As for the original processing: A later analysis tallied 75 million to 85 million unique TCR beta chains across the approximately 670 repertoires, and approximately 9.9 million of those chains were shared by two or more donors. Raw reads were error-corrected and collapsed into unique sequences with a nearest-neighbor algorithm that merged closely related sequences to remove PCR and sequencing errors. To assign V, D and J gene segments, CDR3 sequences were aligned to IMGT reference sequences. For a sequence to be retained, at least a six-nucleotide match to both a V gene segment and a J gene segment was required. Rearrangements were called productive when the CDR3 lacked stop codons and stayed in frame with V and J; all others were non-productive. CDR3 was defined according to IMGT convention as the region running from the second conserved V-encoded cysteine to the conserved J-encoded phenylalanine. The earlier analysis of a few hundred of the donors excluded any sequence lacking an unambiguous match to a single V gene segment. An earlier analysis of 587 of the donors called V segments functional above 56.7% productive rearrangements and segregating when the between-donor standard deviation exceeded 5%. A statistical classification framework was built to diagnose cytomegalovirus status from the catalog of TCR beta chain sequences. In a later analysis, V and J genes were assigned by comparing TCR nucleotide sequences against IMGT/GENE-DB human TR gene sequences. A later analysis assigned CDR3 sequences and most-parsimonious VDJ recombination scenarios with the TCRdist pipeline. In a later analysis, every TCR beta chain was defined by the combination of its CDR3 amino acid sequence and its V-gene family, and reads without a unique V-gene family were dropped. As a way to deal with suspected cross-contamination and a sequencing artifact, a later analysis dropped 640 or so nucleotide sequences that were highly shared and had low generation probability. A later analysis calculated a clonal expansion index for each public chain from normalized within-repertoire ranks of inferred template counts. Generation probabilities in a later analysis came from a VDJ recombination model fitted to out-of-frame rearrangements, and those results were checked against IGoR. In a later analysis, TCR-TCR, TCR-HLA and TCR-CMV co-occurrence was scored with hypergeometric tests, and a repertoire-size bias correction was applied to TCR pairs. In a later analysis, false discovery rates were estimated by permuting HLA or CMV assignments 20 times. A later analysis grouped co-occurring TCRs with DBSCAN, adding TCRdist sequence similarity when clustering within HLA-allele-positive subsets. Co-occurrence clustering excluded repertoires with fewer than 30,000 or more than 120,000 public chains, plus five with anomalous nucleotide sharing. TCRdb's version of the immuneACCESS table is confined to in-frame rearrangements and falls short of the full clone set. An unresolved V gene accounts for under half of the shortfall where checked; the remainder is of unknown origin. V and J calls and clone size come straight from that table; D and trimming were deduced from the DNA. Counted in this sample were about 60,000 clones; roughly 70% of them appeared once. The ten largest account for roughly 19% of the sample.

Trimming accounts for 3 bases at V and 5 bases at J, while the number of junction bases matched to no gene is 7. From the cysteine through the phenylalanine, the CDR3 covers 14 amino acids. Kept here is only the CDR3 DNA, which spans 42 bases and is read in frame from base 1. According to the germline V gene, CDR1 reads MGHRA and CDR2 reads YSYEKL. The cohort was made up of approximately 670 healthy bone marrow donors. All cohort members were sampled while nominally healthy, although unrecorded immune exposures were likely present. The donor was CMV seropositive and was included in the group of around 300 seropositive cohort members. Each donor provided a peripheral blood sample, and peripheral blood mononuclear cells were used for TCR beta sequencing. Genomic DNA extraction from the blood cell samples was performed with the Qiagen DNeasy Blood Extraction Kit.

The sequencing sample was made of PBMCs. The sequence came from a woman aged 55-75 years in good health and CMV-seropositive. The chain uses TRBV4-1 and TRBJ2-7; 7 central nucleotides agree with TRBD1. This receptor has the CDR3 CASSHARQGHEQYF. The base sequence is TGCGCCAGCAGCCATGCCCGACAGGGCCACGAGCAGTACTTC.